The 21 T cell receptor beta chains below were found in one sample sequenced in a study of T cell responses to AZD1222 COVID-19 vaccine. TCRdb keeps only in-frame clones here, not all; method: immunoSEQ multiplex PCR. The sample holds roughly 91,000 clones; roughly 85% are singletons and the top ten take about 3%. This specimen consisted of peripheral blood, obtained on day 0 of AZD1222 vaccination. The receptors come from an adult in good health.

Turning to this clone: The junction and the germline gene differ at one end; a read error may be behind it. V and J are TRBV5-1 and TRBJ2-1, with 9 bases lining up with TRBD2. Germline V lookup: CDR1 SGHRS, CDR2 YFSETQ. CDR3 length equals 17 residues. Written as DNA, the CDR3 is TGTGCCAGCAGCCCGGGGCGTGGCGGGAGGGCCGACAATGAGCAGTTCTTC. Translated, it gives CASSPGRGGRADNEQFF.

The chain is built from TRBV9 and TRBJ2-1; D call uncertain. Trimming took 0 bases from V and 5 from J, leaving 12 bases between them. The CDR3 contains 15 residues. Germline V CDR1 and CDR2: SGDLS, YYNGEE. The CDR3 DNA reads as TGTGCCAGCAGCGTAGGCACCTACGTTAACAATGAGCAGTTCTTC. Amino acids: CASSVGTYVNNEQFF.

V usage is TRBV9 and J usage is TRBJ1-1; D is possibly TRBD1 (5 bases). The CDR3 has 16 amino acids. The germline CDR1 and CDR2 sequences are SGDLS and YYNGEE. V was trimmed by 3 bases and J by 4 bases, leaving 19 bases between them. The DNA of the CDR3 is TGTGCCAGCAGCGGAGGGCCCACGTGGGGGGGCACTGAAGCTTTCTTT. It is translated as CASSGGPTWGGTEAFF.

The CDR3 here is CASSLDQGAGETQYF. The DNA of the CDR3 is TGTGCCAGCAGCTTAGATCAGGGGGCCGGGGAGACCCAGTACTTC. The chain is built from TRBV11-2 and TRBJ2-5; 8 nucleotides line up with TRBD1. Germline V gives CDR1 SGHAT, CDR2 FQNNGV. J was trimmed by 5 bases and V by 0 bases; bases with no gene match: 5. This CDR3 is built from 15 residues.

The chain links TRBV6-5 to TRBJ1-6, with a weak D call TRBD1 (6 bases). The V gene lost 6 bases and the J gene lost 7 bases, with 10 bases spanning the gap. CDR3 length equals 13 residues. Germline loops: CDR1 MNHEY, CDR2 SVGAGI. The CDR3 sequence is CASSPGVNSPLHF. CDR3 nucleotide sequence: TGTGCCAGCAGCCCAGGGGTAAATTCACCCCTCCACTTT.

This clone has just a few counts. The chain uses TRBV7-2 and TRBJ1-2, with D perhaps matching TRBD1 (6 bases). This CDR3 contains 14 residues. Per the germline V gene, CDR1 is SGHTA and CDR2 is FQGNSA. V dropped 2 bases and J dropped 8 bases, with 15 bases sitting between them. The CDR3, as DNA: TGTGCCAGCAGCTTAATGGGAGGGGGAGACGGCTACACCTTC. This translates into CASSLMGGGDGYTF.

This chain connects TRBV9 to TRBJ1-1; D unresolved. Germline V gene lookup returns CDR1 SGDLS and CDR2 YYNGEE. The ends were cut back, 0 bases at V and 0 bases at J, with 12 bases in the middle. The CDR3 consists of 16 residues. The CDR3 DNA reads as TGTGCCAGCAGCGTAGCCCCCGCGGTAATGAACACTGAAGCTTTCTTT. Translation: CASSVAPAVMNTEAFF.

This chain joins TRBV7-2 and TRBJ2-3; 11 bases map to TRBD2. The ends lost 5 bases at V and 3 bases at J; junction bases unmatched: 7. Germline V gene sequence: CDR1 SGHTA, CDR2 FQGNSA. The CDR3 runs 16 residues. As DNA, the CDR3 is TGTGCCAGCAGCACCGGGACTAGCGGAACTACAGATACGCAGTATTTT. Amino acids: CASSTGTSGTTDTQYF.

The V call is TRBV19, the J call TRBJ1-5; D gene unclear. Germline loops: CDR1 LNHDA, CDR2 SQIVND (reference sequence). Trimming pared 9 bases from V and 0 bases from J, leaving 12 bases between. CDR3 length equals 14 residues. The CDR3 here is CASHDGYSNQPQHF. CDR3 nucleotides: TGTGCCAGCCACGACGGCTATAGCAATCAGCCCCAGCATTTT.

The chain combines TRBV5-1 with TRBJ2-7, with TRBD1 matching over 9 bases. Germline loops: CDR1 SGHRS, CDR2 YFSETQ. The CDR3 sequence is 15 residues long. V was clipped by 0 bases and J by 3 bases; unmatched bases: 4. The CDR3 DNA reads TGCGCCAGCAGCTTGGCCGGGACAGGGTTCTACGAGCAGTACTTC. Its translation is CASSLAGTGFYEQYF.

This chain connects TRBV14 to TRBJ2-1, with D perhaps matching TRBD2 (6 bases). The CDR3 is 11 residues long. Trimming removed 1 base from V and 11 bases from J, with 6 bases in between. CDR1 is SGHDN and CDR2 is FVKESK in the germline V gene. The CDR3 DNA is TGTGCCAGCAGCCAAGGGACTAAGCAGTTCTTC. Its translation is CASSQGTKQFF. The entire variable domain, with the rest obtained from reference TRBV14 and TRBJ2-1, is as follows: EAGVTQFPSHSVIEKGQTVTLRCDPISGHDNLYWYRRVMGKEIKFLLHFVKESKQDESGMPNNRFLAERTGGTYSTLKVQPAELEDSGVYFCASSQGTKQFFGPGTRLTVL.

The genes are TRBV19 and TRBJ1-5; 8 bases line up with TRBD1. V shed 3 bases, J shed 2 bases, and the junction held 0 bases outside the gene matches. The CDR3 has 14 amino acids. Germline V gene data show CDR1 as LNHDA and CDR2 as SQIVND (reference sequence). The CDR3 spells CASSMGQGNQPQHF. Written as DNA, the CDR3 is TGTGCCAGTAGTATGGGACAGGGCAATCAGCCCCAGCATTTT.

The V call is TRBV4-3, the J call TRBJ1-2, with TRBD1 matching over 11 bases. The CDR3 is 16 residues long. CDR1 and CDR2 (germline): LGHNA, YSLEER. V lost 0 bases, J lost 7 bases, and 7 bases stayed unmatched. DNA of the CDR3: TGCGCCAGCAGCCAAGATTTTCCGGACAGGGGGCTTGGCTACACCTTC. It translates to CASSQDFPDRGLGYTF.

This chain joins TRBV29-1 and TRBJ2-1; D is perhaps TRBD1 (5 bases). The V end was cut by 5 bases, the J end by 8 bases, with 16 bases between. The CDR3 sequence is 13 residues long. Germline V gene lookup returns CDR1 SQVTM and CDR2 ANQGSEA. In DNA, the CDR3 is TGCAGCGTTAGGGGAAGCGTTGCGGATGAGCAGTTCTTC. Its protein is CSVRGSVADEQFF.

The rearrangement links TRBV12-5 to TRBJ1-3; D may be TRBD1 (6 bases). There are 19 residues in the CDR3. Trimming left V 2 bases short and J 3 bases short, with 23 bases between. Germline CDR1 is LGHNT and CDR2 is FRNRAP. This CDR3 is CASGLSGGAGQSFGNTIYF. Written as DNA, the CDR3 is TGTGCTAGTGGTTTGTCAGGCGGGGCTGGACAGTCCTTTGGAAACACCATATATTTT. Looking up the rest from reference TRBV12-5 and TRBJ1-3 gives the full variable domain: DARVTQTPRHKVTEMGQEVTMRCQPILGHNTVFWYRQTMMQGLELLAYFRNRAPLDDSGMPKDRFSAEMPDATLATLKIQPSEPRDSAVYFCASGLSGGAGQSFGNTIYFGEGSWLTVV.

V is TRBV5-6 and J is TRBJ2-7, with TRBD2 matching 9 bases. Germline lookup yields CDR1 SGHDT and CDR2 YYEEEE. The junction had 8 bases not matched to a gene; V was cut back by 4 bases and J by 6 bases. The CDR3 totals 14 residues. CDR3 region: CASSPGVAGAEQYF. Written as DNA, the CDR3 is TGTGCCAGCAGCCCCGGGGTAGCGGGGGCCGAGCAGTACTTC.

This clone occurred once. The chain has TRBV9 and TRBJ2-7; TRBD2 aligns across 9 bases. CDR1 and CDR2 (germline): SGDLS, YYNGEE. This CDR3 is 15 amino acids long. J gave up 6 bases and V 0 bases, and 7 bases lay outside the gene matches. Written as DNA, the CDR3 is TGTGCCAGCAGCGTAGATGGGACTAGCTTGGGCGAGCAGTACTTC. This encodes CASSVDGTSLGEQYF.

The J gene is TRBJ1-1, the V gene TRBV7-9; TRBD1 agrees at 12 bases. Germline CDR1 reads SEHNR; CDR2 reads FQNEAQ (reference sequence). Trimming removed 5 bases from V and 8 bases from J; junction bases left unmatched: 6. The length of the CDR3 is 14 residues. The CDR3 loop is CASSQGTGGSEAFF. CDR3 bases: TGTGCCAGCAGCCAGGGGACAGGGGGCTCAGAAGCTTTCTTT.

The chain couples TRBV4-2 to TRBJ1-2; D is unclear. CDR1 and CDR2 (germline): LGHNA, YNFKEQ. V was pared by 0 bases and J by 3 bases, with 11 bases between. The CDR3 totals 15 residues. The CDR3 DNA follows: TGTGCCAGCAGCCAAGATCCCCGGTTTCACTATGGCTACACCTTC. This translates into CASSQDPRFHYGYTF.

The CDR3: CASRLQGTQETQYF. The CDR3, as DNA: TGTGCAAGTCGCCTACAGGGGACCCAAGAGACCCAGTACTTC. V is TRBV12-2 and J is TRBJ2-5; the tabulated D call, TRBD1, remains unverified against the DNA. TRBV12-2 is shown as a pseudogene. CDR3 length equals 14 residues.

The chain is built from TRBV6-5 and TRBJ2-3; 8 positions match TRBD1. CDR1 and CDR2 (germline): MNHEY, SVGAGI. The CDR3 extends over 15 amino acids. V shed 6 bases and J 1 base; nucleotides not matched to a gene: 6. This CDR3 is CASRMDREGTDTQYF. The CDR3 nucleotides read TGTGCCAGCAGGATGGACAGGGAAGGCACAGATACGCAGTATTTT.